This T cell receptor (beta chain) is from a study of T cells in Graves' hyperthyroidism and ophthalmopathy. This clonotype was recorded many times. Its antigen remains unidentified. It was RNA transcripts that yielded the amplified TCR beta CDR3 regions. Researchers ran a first-round RT-PCR on the TCR CDR3 using the HTBI primer set. MiXCR, run by TCRdb on the multiplex PCR reads, gives a single entry per CDR3 protein. The sample has fewer than 600,000 distinct CDR3 sequences, approximately 15% seen once. Notes on the study in general: Model-based prediction identified ophthalmopathy a median approximately 6 months prior to its onset. Ophthalmopathy and stable hyperthyroidism were separated by a 13 V-J model. Most thyroid clonotypes expanded above 0.001 were also detected in blood.

Germline V lookup: CDR1 WNHNN, CDR2 SYGVQD (reference sequence). The J segment lost 5 bases and the V segment lost 6 bases, leaving 7 bases of the junction unmatched. This CDR3 spans 14 amino acids. Cells are PBMCs isolated from over 7.5 ml of fresh blood. The clonotype originates from a woman between 40 and 50 years old with Graves' hyperthyroidism. V usage is TRBV10-1 and J usage is TRBJ1-5; 7 bases fit TRBD1. Material for sequencing was blood. In nucleotides, the CDR3 is TGCGCCAGCAGGCGGCGGGGACAGTATCAGCCCCAGCATTTT. Residues: CASRRRGQYQPQHF.